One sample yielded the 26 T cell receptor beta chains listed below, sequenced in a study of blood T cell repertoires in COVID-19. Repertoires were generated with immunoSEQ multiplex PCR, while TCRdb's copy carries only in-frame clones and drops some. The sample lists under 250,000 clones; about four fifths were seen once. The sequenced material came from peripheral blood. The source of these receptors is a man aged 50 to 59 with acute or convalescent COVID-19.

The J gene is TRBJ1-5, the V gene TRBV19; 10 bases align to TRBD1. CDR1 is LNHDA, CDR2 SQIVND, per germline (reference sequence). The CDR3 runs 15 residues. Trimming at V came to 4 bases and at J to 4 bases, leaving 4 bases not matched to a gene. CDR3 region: CASSTDRGANQPQHF. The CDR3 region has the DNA TGTGCCAGTAGTACGGACAGGGGGGCAAATCAGCCCCAGCATTTT.

As DNA, the CDR3 is TGTGCCATCAGTGGCGACAGGGGGCCGTCCAAAAACATTCAGTACTTC. Translated: CAISGDRGPSKNIQYF. This rearrangement joins TRBV10-3 to TRBJ2-4; 10 nucleotides line up with TRBD1. The CDR3 sequence is 16 residues long. Trimming at V came to 4 bases and at J to 2 bases, leaving 5 bases not matched to a gene. In germline, CDR1 is ENHRY, CDR2 SYGVKD.

For the CDR3, the DNA is TGTGCCAGCAGCTTGAGGCTAGCGAACTACAATGAGCAGTTCTTC. This gives the protein CASSLRLANYNEQFF. This chain joins TRBV7-9 and TRBJ2-1; a weak D match, TRBD2 (6 bases). CDR1 and CDR2 (germline): SEHNR, FQNEAQ (reference sequence). V lost 3 bases to trimming and J lost 3 bases, with 12 bases between them. The CDR3 length is 15 residues.

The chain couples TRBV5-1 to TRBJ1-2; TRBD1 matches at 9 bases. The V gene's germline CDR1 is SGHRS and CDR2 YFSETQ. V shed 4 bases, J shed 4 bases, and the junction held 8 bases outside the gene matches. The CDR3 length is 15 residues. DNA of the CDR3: TGCGCCAGCAGCAGACGGACAGGGGATGTCTATGGCTACACCTTC. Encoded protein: CASSRRTGDVYGYTF.

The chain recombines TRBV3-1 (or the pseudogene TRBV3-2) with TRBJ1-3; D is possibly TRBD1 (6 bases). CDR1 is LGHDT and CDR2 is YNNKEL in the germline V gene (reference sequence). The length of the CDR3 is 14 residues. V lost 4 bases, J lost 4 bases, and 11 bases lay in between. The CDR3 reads CASSLQGSGNTIYF. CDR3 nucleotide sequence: TGTGCCAGCAGCCTCCAGGGGTCCGGAAACACCATATATTTT.

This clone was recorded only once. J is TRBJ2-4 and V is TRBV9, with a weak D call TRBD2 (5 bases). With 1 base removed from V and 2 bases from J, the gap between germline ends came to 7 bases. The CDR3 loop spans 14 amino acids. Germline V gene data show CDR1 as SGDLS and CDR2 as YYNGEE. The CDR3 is CASSVSGSKNIQYF. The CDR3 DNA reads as TGTGCCAGCAGCGTATCGGGGTCCAAAAACATTCAGTACTTC.

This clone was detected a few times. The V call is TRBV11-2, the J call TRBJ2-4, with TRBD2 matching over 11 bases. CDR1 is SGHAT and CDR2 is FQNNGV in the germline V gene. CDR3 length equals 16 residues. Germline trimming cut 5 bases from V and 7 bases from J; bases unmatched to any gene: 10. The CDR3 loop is CASSKLAGVIRNIQYF. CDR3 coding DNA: TGTGCCAGCAGCAAACTAGCGGGAGTAATCAGGAACATTCAGTACTTC.

CDR3 DNA: TGTGCCAGCAGTCGCCAGACTAGCGGGAGCAATGAGCAGTTCTTC. This encodes CASSRQTSGSNEQFF. The V gene is TRBV27, the J gene TRBJ2-1; the match to TRBD2 covers 12 bases. Germline CDR1 is MNHEY and CDR2 is SMNVEV (reference sequence). CDR3 length: 15 residues. The V and J ends lost 5 bases and 6 bases, in that order; junction bases with no gene match: 5.

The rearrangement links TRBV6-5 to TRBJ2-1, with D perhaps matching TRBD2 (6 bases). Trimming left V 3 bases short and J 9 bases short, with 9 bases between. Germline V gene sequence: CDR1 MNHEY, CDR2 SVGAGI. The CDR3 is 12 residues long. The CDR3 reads CASSYPGSEQFF. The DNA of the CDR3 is TGTGCCAGCAGTTATCCCGGGAGTGAGCAGTTCTTC.

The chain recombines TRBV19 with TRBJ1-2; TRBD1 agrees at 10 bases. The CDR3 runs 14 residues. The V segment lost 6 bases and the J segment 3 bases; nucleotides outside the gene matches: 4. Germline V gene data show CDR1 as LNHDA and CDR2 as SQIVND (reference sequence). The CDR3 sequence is CASRGTGEDYGYTF. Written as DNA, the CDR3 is TGTGCCAGTAGGGGGACAGGGGAAGACTATGGCTACACCTTC.

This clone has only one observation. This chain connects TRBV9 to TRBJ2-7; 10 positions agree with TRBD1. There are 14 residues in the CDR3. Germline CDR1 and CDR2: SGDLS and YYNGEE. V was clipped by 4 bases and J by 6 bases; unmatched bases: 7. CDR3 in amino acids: CASSSTGGTGEQYF. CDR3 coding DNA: TGTGCCAGCAGCTCGACAGGGGGCACGGGCGAGCAGTACTTC.

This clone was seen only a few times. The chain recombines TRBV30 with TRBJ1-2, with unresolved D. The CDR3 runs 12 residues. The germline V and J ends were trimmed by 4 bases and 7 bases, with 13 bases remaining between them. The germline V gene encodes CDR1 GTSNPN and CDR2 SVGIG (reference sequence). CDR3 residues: CAWTPSGFGYTF. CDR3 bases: TGTGCCTGGACCCCGTCCGGGTTTGGCTACACCTTC.

CDR3 sequence (DNA): TGTGCCAGCAGCCCGACGGGGGGGAGTGAGACCCAGTACTTC. It specifies CASSPTGGSETQYF. V is TRBV7-9 and J is TRBJ2-5; 8 bases agree with TRBD2. This CDR3 region has 14 residues. Germline CDR1 SEHNR, CDR2 FQNEAQ (reference sequence). V was clipped by 5 bases and J by 5 bases; unmatched bases: 7.

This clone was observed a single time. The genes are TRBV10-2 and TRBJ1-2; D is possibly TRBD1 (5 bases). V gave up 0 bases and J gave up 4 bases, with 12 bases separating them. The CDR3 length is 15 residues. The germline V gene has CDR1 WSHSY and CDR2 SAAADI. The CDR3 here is CASSESGRDGYGYTF. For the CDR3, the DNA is TGCGCCAGCAGTGAGTCTGGGAGGGACGGCTATGGCTACACCTTC.

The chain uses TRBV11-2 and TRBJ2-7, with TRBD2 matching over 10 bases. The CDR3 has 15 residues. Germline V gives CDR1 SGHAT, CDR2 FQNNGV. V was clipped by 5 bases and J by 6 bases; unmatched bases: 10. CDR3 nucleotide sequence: TGTGCCAGCAGCGACCTAGCGGGAGAAATGAGCGAGCAGTACTTC. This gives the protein CASSDLAGEMSEQYF.

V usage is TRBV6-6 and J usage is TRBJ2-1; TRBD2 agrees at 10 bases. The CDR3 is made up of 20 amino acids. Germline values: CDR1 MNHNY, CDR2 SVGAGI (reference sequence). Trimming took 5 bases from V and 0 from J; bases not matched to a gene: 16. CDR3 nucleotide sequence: TGTGCCAGCAGTAGATCCGGACTAGCGGTTGCCTCGAGCTCCTACAATGAGCAGTTCTTC. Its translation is CASSRSGLAVASSSYNEQFF.

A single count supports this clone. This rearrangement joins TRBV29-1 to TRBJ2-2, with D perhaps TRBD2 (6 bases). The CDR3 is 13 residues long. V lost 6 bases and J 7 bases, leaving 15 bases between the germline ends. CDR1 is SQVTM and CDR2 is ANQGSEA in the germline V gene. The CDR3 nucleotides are TGCAGCGTGGATGGCGGGGTTCTCGGGGAGCTGTTTTTT. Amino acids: CSVDGGVLGELFF.

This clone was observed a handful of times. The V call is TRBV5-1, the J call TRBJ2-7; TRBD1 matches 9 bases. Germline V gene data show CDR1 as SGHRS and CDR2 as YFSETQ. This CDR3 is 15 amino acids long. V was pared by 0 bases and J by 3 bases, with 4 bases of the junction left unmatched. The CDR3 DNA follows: TGCGCCAGCAGCTTGGAAGGGACAGGGTTCTACGAGCAGTACTTC. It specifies CASSLEGTGFYEQYF.

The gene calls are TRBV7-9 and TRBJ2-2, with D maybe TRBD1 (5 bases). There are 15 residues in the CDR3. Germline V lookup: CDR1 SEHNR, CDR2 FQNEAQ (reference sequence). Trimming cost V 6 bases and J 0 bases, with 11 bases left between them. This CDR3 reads CASSPPTANTGELFF. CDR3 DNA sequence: TGTGCCAGCAGTCCTCCGACAGCGAACACCGGGGAGCTGTTTTTT.

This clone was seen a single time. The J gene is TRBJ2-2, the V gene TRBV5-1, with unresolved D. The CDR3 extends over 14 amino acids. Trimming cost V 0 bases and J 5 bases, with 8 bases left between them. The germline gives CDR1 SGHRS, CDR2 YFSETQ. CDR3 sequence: CASSLDRPTGELFF. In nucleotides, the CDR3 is TGCGCCAGCAGCTTGGACAGACCTACCGGGGAGCTGTTTTTT.

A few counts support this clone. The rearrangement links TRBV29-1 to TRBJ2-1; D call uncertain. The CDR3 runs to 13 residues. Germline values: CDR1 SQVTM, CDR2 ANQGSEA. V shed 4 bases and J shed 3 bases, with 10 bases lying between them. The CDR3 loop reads CSVVLPNYNEQFF. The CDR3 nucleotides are TGCAGCGTTGTACTACCCAACTACAATGAGCAGTTCTTC.

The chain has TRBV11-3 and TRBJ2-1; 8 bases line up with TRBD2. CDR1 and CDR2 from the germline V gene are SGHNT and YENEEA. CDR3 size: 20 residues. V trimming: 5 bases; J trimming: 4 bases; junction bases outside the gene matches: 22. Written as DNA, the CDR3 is TGTGCCAGCAGCGGGACCGGGGGTAGCGGGGCACAACGGCGTTACAATGAGCAGTTCTTC. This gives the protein CASSGTGGSGAQRRYNEQFF. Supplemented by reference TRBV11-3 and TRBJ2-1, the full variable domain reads EAGVVQSPRYKIIEKKQPVAFWCNPISGHNTLYWYLQNLGQGPELLIRYENEEAVDDSQLPKDRFSAERLKGVDSTLKIQPAELGDSAVYLCASSGTGGSGAQRRYNEQFFGPGTRLTVL.

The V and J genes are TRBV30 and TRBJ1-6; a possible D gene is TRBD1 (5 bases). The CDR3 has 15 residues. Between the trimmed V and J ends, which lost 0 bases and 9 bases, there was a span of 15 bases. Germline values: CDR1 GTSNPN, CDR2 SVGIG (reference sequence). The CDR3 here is CAWSVTRGSVSPLHF. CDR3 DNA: TGTGCCTGGAGTGTTACACGGGGGTCGGTTTCACCCCTCCACTTT.

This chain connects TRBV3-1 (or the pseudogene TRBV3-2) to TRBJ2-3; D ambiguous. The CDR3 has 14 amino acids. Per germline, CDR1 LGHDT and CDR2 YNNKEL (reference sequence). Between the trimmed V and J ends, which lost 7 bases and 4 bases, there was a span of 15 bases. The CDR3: CASNSLKTADTQYF. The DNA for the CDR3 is TGTGCCAGCAACAGCCTGAAAACCGCAGATACGCAGTATTTT.

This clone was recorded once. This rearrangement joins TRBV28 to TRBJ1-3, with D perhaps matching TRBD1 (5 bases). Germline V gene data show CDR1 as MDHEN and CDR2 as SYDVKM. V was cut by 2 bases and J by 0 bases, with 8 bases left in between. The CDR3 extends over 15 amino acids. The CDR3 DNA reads TGTGCCAGCAGTTTAGACAGATACTCTGGAAACACCATATATTTT. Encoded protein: CASSLDRYSGNTIYF.

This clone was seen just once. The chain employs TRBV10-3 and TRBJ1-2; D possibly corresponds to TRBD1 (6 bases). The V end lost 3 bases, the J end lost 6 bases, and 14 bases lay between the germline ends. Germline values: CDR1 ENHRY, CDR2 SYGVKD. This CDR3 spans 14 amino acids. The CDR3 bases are TGTGCCATCAGTGACGAGGGCAGGGGAGATGGCTACACCTTC. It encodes CAISDEGRGDGYTF.